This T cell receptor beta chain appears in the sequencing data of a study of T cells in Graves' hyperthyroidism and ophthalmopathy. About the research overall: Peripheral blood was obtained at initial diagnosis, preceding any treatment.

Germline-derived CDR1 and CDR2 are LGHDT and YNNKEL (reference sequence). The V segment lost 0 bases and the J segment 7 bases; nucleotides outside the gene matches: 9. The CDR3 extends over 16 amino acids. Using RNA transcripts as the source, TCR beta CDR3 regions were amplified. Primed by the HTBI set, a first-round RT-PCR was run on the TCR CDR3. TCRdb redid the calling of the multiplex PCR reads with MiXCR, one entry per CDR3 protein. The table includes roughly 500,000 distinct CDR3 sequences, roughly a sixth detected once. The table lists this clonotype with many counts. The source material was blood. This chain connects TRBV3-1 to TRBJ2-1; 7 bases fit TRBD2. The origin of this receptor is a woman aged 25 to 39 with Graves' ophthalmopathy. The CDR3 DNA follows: TGTGCCAGCAGCCAAGAAGGAGCGGGACCAATAAATGAGCAGTTCTTC. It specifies CASSQEGAGPINEQFF.